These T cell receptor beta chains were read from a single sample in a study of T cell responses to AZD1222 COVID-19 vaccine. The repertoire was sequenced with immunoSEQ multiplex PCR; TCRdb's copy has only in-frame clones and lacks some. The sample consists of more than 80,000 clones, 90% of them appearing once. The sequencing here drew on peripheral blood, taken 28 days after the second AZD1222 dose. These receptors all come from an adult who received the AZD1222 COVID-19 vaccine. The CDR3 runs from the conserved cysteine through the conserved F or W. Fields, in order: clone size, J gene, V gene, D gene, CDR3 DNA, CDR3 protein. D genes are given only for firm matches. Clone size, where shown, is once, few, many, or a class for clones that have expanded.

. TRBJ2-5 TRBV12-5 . TGTGCTAGTGGTCAGGATCACCAAGTGGGAGAGACCCAGTACTTC CASGQDHQVGETQYF
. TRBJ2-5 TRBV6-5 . TGTGCCAGGGACCCTGACTTGGAGACCCAGTACTTC CARDPDLETQYF
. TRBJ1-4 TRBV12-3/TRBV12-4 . TGTGCCAGCAGTTTGAGAGTTAATGAAAAACTGTTTTTT CASSLRVNEKLFF
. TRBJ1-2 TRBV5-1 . TGCGCCAGCAGAAAGACAGGAAAATTTTATGGCTACACCTTC CASRKTGKFYGYTF
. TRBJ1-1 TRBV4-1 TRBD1 TGCGCCAGCAGCCAAGAATACAGGGGGAACACTGAAGCTTTCTTT CASSQEYRGNTEAFF
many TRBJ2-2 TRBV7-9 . TGTGCCAGCACCCCAGGGCTGGGAGACACCGGGGAGCTGTTTTTT CASTPGLGDTGELFF
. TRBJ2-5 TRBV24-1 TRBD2 TGTGCCACCAGTGATCCGGGCGGGGGAGAGACCCAGTACTTC CATSDPGGGETQYF
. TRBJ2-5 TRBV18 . TGTGCCAGCTCACCACCGGGTGGGGAGACCCAGTACTTC CASSPPGGETQYF
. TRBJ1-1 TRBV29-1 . TGCAGCGTTGCGCAAGGGTGGGGCACTGAAGCTTTCTTT CSVAQGWGTEAFF
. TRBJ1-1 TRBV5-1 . TGCGCCAGCAGCTTGCCGGGGGAAAACACTGAAGCTTTCTTT CASSLPGENTEAFF
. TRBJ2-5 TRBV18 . TGTGCCAGCTCACCAGAGGAGACCCAGTACTTC CASSPEETQYF
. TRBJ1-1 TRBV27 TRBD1 TGTGCCAGCAGTCTACACCAGGGGGCGAGCACTGAAGCTTTCTTT CASSLHQGASTEAFF
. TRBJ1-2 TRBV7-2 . TGTGCCAGCAGCACTAACTATGGCTACACCTTC CASSTNYGYTF
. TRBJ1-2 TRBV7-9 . TGTGCCAGCAGCCAACCGGGGACGGATGGCTACACCTTC CASSQPGTDGYTF
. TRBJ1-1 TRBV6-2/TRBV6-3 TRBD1 TGTGCCAGCAGCCTAACCGGGACAGGGGGGACTGAAGCTTTCTTT CASSLTGTGGTEAFF
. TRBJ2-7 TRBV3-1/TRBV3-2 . TGTGCCAGCAGCCAAAGGGGGTACGAGCAGTACTTC CASSQRGYEQYF
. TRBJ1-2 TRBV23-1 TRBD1 TGCGCCAGCAGTCAAGCCAGGGGGCGGCTTAACTATGGCTACACCTTC CASSQARGRLNYGYTF
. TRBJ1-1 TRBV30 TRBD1 TGTGCCTGGAGTGTCGGGGACAGCACTGAAGCTTTCTTT CAWSVGDSTEAFF
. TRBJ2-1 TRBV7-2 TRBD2 TGTGCCAGCAGCCCAATGGGTGAGCGGGGGGGAGGTGGGCAGTTCTTC CASSPMGERGGGGQFF
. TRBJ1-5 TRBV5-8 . TGTGCCAGCAGCTTAGAATCTTGGGTTGGCAATCAGCCCCAGCATTTT CASSLESWVGNQPQHF
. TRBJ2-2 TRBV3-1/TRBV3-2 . TGTGCCAGCAGCCATGGACCGGTCCCCCCCGGGGAGCTGTTTTTT CASSHGPVPPGELFF
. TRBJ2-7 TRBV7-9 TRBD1 TGTGCCAGCAGCCATCGGACAGGACCCTACGAGCAGTACTTC CASSHRTGPYEQYF
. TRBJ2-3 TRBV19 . TGTGCCAGTAGTCCCCCATCAGATACGCAGTATTTT CASSPPSDTQYF
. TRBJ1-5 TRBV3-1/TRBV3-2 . TGTGCCAGCAGCTACGGGTCCGCCGGGCAGCCCCAGCATTTT CASSYGSAGQPQHF
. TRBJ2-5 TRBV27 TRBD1 TGTGCCAGCAGTGGGCCGGACAGGGCGCAGACCCAGTACTTC CASSGPDRAQTQYF
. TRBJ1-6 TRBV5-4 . TGTGCCAGCAGCTGGCAGGGTAATTCACCCCTCCACTTT CASSWQGNSPLHF
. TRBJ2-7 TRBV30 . TGTGCCTGGAGTGCAGGGGCCGCCTACGAGCAGTACTTC CAWSAGAAYEQYF
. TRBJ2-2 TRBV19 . TGTGCCAGTAGCAGGGACTCCGGGGAGCTGTTTTTT CASSRDSGELFF
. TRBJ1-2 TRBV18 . TGTGCCAGCTCACCCTCCGACGGCTATGGCTACACCTTC CASSPSDGYGYTF
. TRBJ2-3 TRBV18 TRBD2 TGTGCCAGCTCACAACTAGCGGGGGCCACAGATACGCAGTATTTT CASSQLAGATDTQYF
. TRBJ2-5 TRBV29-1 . TGCAGCGTTGAGGGCCTACAAGAGACCCAGTACTTC CSVEGLQETQYF
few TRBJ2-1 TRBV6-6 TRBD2 TGTGCCAGCAGGGGGCTAGCGGACTCCTACAATGAGCAGTTCTTC CASRGLADSYNEQFF
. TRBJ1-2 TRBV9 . TGTGCCAGCAGCGTAAACCGGGACGCAGCTAACTATGGCTACACCTTC CASSVNRDAANYGYTF
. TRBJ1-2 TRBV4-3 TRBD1 TGCGCCAGCAGCCAGTCCCTGGACAGGGCTCGCGATGGCTACACCTTC CASSQSLDRARDGYTF
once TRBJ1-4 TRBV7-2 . TGTGCCAGCAGCTTAGTGGATGAAAAACTGTTTTTT CASSLVDEKLFF
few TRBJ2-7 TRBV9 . TGTGCCAGCAGCGGACAAGTCGGCGAGCAGTACTTC CASSGQVGEQYF
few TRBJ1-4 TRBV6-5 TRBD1 TGTGCCAGCAGACAGGGGTTGTGGGAAAAACTGTTTTTT CASRQGLWEKLFF
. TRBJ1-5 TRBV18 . TGTGCCAGCTCCCGGGGGGGGAATCAGCCCCAGCATTTT CASSRGGNQPQHF
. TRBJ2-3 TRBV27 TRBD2 TGTGCCAGCACTGCCCTTAGCGGGGGGAGCACAGATACGCAGTATTTT CASTALSGGSTDTQYF
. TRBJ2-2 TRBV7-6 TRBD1 TGTGCCAGCAGCCTTATGAATCCCGGGACAGGGGTTTCCGGGAAGCTGTTTTTT CASSLMNPGTGVSGKLFF
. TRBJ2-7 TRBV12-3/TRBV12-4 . TGTGCCAGCAGTCTGGGGACCAGCTACGAGCAGTACTTC CASSLGTSYEQYF
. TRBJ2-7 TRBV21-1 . TGTGCCAGCTGGGGAAAGGACTACGAGCAGTACTTC CASWGKDYEQYF
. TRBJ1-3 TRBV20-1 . TGCAGTGCTAGCTTTGGAAACACCATATATTTT CSASFGNTIYF
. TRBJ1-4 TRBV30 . TGTGCCTGGAGTGAGTACGGCAGACTGTTTTTT CAWSEYGRLFF
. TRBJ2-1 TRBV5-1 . TGCGCCAGCAGCTTGGGAGGGGTCCGCAAGCAGTTCTTC CASSLGGVRKQFF
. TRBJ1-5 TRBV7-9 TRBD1 TGTGCCAGCAGCACGGGGACAGGGGAGGGCCAGCCCCAGCATTTT CASSTGTGEGQPQHF
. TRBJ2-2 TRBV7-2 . TGTGCCAGCAGCTTAGCACCGGGCACCGGGGAGCTGTTTTTT CASSLAPGTGELFF
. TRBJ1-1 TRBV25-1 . TGTGCCAGCAGTGAATTGGGAGGGCACAGGGTGAACACTGAAGCTTTCTTT CASSELGGHRVNTEAFF
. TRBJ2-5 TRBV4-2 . TGTGCCAGCAGCCAAGAGGGCGGGCCAGGAGAGACCCAGTACTTC CASSQEGGPGETQYF
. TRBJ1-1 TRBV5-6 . TGTGCCAGCACCAGTTTGGGCGGGAACGCTTTCTTT CASTSLGGNAFF
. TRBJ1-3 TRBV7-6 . TGTGCCAGCAGCCCCCAGGGCACCTCTGGAAACACCATATATTTT CASSPQGTSGNTIYF
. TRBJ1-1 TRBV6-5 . TGTGCCAGCAGCCCCGTTCGGAGGGGTGAAGCTTTCTTT CASSPVRRGEAFF
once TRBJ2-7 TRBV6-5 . TGTGCCAGCAGGGGCTGGGGGAACTACGAGCAGTACTTC CASRGWGNYEQYF
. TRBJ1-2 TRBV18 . TGTGCCAGCTCACCACCGCGACACCAAAACTATGGCTACACCTTC CASSPPRHQNYGYTF
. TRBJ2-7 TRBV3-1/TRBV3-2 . TGTGCCAGCAGCTCCGGGGTGGGCGAGCAGTACTTC CASSSGVGEQYF
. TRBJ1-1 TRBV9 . TGTGCCAGCAGCGTAGAGGTGGGTGAAGCTTTCTTT CASSVEVGEAFF
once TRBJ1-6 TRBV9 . TGTGCCAGCAGCGTATCTGATGGCTCCTATAATTCACCCCTCCACTTT CASSVSDGSYNSPLHF